This is a list of T cell receptor beta chains from one sample in a study of molecular identifiers for immune sequencing clone quantification. Each CDR3 protein is one row after TCRdb ran MiXCR on the PCR reads. The sample lists 300,000 to 400,000 distinct CDR3 sequences; over 20% were seen once. The specimen sequenced was naive CD8+ T cells from blood, with Jurkat cell RNA spiked in. These receptor sequences come from a human donor in good health. Some libraries in this study had Jurkat cell RNA spiked in. Each CDR3 is given with its conserved first and last residue. D genes are given only for firm matches. A clone size is listed for some rows: how often the clone was seen (once, few, many), or a class if it is expanded.

cdr3_nt: TGTGCCAGTAGTATCTCCAGGTCCGCGTCCTACGAGCAGTACTTC; cdr3_aa: CASSISRSASYEQYF; d_call: -; j_call: TRBJ2-7; v_call: TRBV19; clone_size: many
cdr3_nt: TGTGCCAGCAGCGTAGATGGAATGGTAGGCACTGAAGCTTTCTTT; cdr3_aa: CASSVDGMVGTEAFF; d_call: -; j_call: TRBJ1-1; v_call: TRBV9; clone_size: many
cdr3_nt: TGCAGTGCTGGCACCAGGGGTTTAGTGGAGACCCAGTACTTC; cdr3_aa: CSAGTRGLVETQYF; d_call: -; j_call: TRBJ2-5; v_call: TRBV20-1; clone_size: many
cdr3_nt: TGTGCCAGTAGTGGAGGGACATCCCCCTACGAGCAGTACTTC; cdr3_aa: CASSGGTSPYEQYF; d_call: -; j_call: TRBJ2-7; v_call: TRBV19; clone_size: -
cdr3_nt: TGCGCCAGCAGCCAAGACGTGGGGGGGCTGTACGAGCAGTACTTC; cdr3_aa: CASSQDVGGLYEQYF; d_call: -; j_call: TRBJ2-7; v_call: TRBV4-3; clone_size: few
cdr3_nt: TGTGCCAGCAATGATGGAATGGGCTTCGAAGAGCAGTACTTC; cdr3_aa: CASNDGMGFEEQYF; d_call: -; j_call: TRBJ2-7; v_call: TRBV28; clone_size: -
cdr3_nt: TGCAGTGCTAGAGATCCCCCCAGGGGACACAATAGCAATCAGCCCCAGCATTTT; cdr3_aa: CSARDPPRGHNSNQPQHF; d_call: -; j_call: TRBJ1-5; v_call: TRBV20-1; clone_size: many
cdr3_nt: TGCAGTGCTAATTCACAGGGGGCGATAGTTCAAGAGACCCAGTACTTC; cdr3_aa: CSANSQGAIVQETQYF; d_call: TRBD1; j_call: TRBJ2-5; v_call: TRBV20-1; clone_size: -
cdr3_nt: TGCGCCAGCAGCCAAGGGGGGACGCCCTACGAGCAGTACTTC; cdr3_aa: CASSQGGTPYEQYF; d_call: -; j_call: TRBJ2-7; v_call: TRBV4-1; clone_size: many
cdr3_nt: TGTGCCAGCAGCTCCGGGGACAGGGGGCTTCAGAATCAGCCCCAGCATTTT; cdr3_aa: CASSSGDRGLQNQPQHF; d_call: TRBD1; j_call: TRBJ1-5; v_call: TRBV6-6; clone_size: many
cdr3_nt: TGTGCCAGCAGTTCTTCCTCGACAGGCCAGTACACAGATACGCAGTTTTTT; cdr3_aa: CASSSSSTGQYTDTQFF; d_call: -; j_call: TRBJ2-3; v_call: TRBV6-2/TRBV6-3; clone_size: once
cdr3_nt: TGTGCCAGCAGTCTCCAAACGGAAGTCGGGGGCTACACCTTC; cdr3_aa: CASSLQTEVGGYTF; d_call: -; j_call: TRBJ1-2; v_call: TRBV12-3/TRBV12-4; clone_size: many
cdr3_nt: TGTGCCTGGAGTTGGGCTAGCGGGCGAATTTGGACCGGGGAGCTGTTTTTT; cdr3_aa: CAWSWASGRIWTGELFF; d_call: TRBD2; j_call: TRBJ2-2; v_call: TRBV30; clone_size: many
cdr3_nt: TGTGCCAGCAGTGATGGGATACATAGCAATCAGCCCCAGCATTTT; cdr3_aa: CASSDGIHSNQPQHF; d_call: -; j_call: TRBJ1-5; v_call: TRBV12-3/TRBV12-4; clone_size: many
cdr3_nt: TGTGCCAGCAGCGTATGGGCTGGGACTGAAGCTTTCTTT; cdr3_aa: CASSVWAGTEAFF; d_call: -; j_call: TRBJ1-1; v_call: TRBV9; clone_size: many
cdr3_nt: TGTGCCACCAGTCATCCCCGGGCCCCCGGCGGAGCTTTCTTT; cdr3_aa: CATSHPRAPGGAFF; d_call: -; j_call: TRBJ1-1; v_call: TRBV24-1; clone_size: many
cdr3_nt: TGTGCCAGCAGTAACGAGGGGGTAGGCAATGAGCAGTTCTTC; cdr3_aa: CASSNEGVGNEQFF; d_call: -; j_call: TRBJ2-1; v_call: TRBV12-3/TRBV12-4; clone_size: -
cdr3_nt: TGTGCCAGCAATCAGGACAGCATGAACACTGAAGCTTTCTTT; cdr3_aa: CASNQDSMNTEAFF; d_call: -; j_call: TRBJ1-1; v_call: TRBV28; clone_size: many
cdr3_nt: TGTGCCAGCAGCCTCGGACAGGAAACGGGCTATGGCTACACCTTC; cdr3_aa: CASSLGQETGYGYTF; d_call: TRBD1; j_call: TRBJ1-2; v_call: TRBV5-8; clone_size: few
cdr3_nt: TGTGCCAGCAGCTGGAGGGACAGGCGCGATTATGAAGCTTTCTTT; cdr3_aa: CASSWRDRRDYEAFF; d_call: TRBD1; j_call: TRBJ1-1; v_call: TRBV7-9; clone_size: many
cdr3_nt: TGTGCCATCAAAACTAGCGAAATTAGCACAGATACGCAGTATTTT; cdr3_aa: CAIKTSEISTDTQYF; d_call: TRBD2; j_call: TRBJ2-3; v_call: TRBV10-3; clone_size: few
cdr3_nt: TGTGCCAGCAGCCGCGGGGACCCCCGACCCGGAAACACCATATATTTT; cdr3_aa: CASSRGDPRPGNTIYF; d_call: -; j_call: TRBJ1-3; v_call: TRBV6-5; clone_size: -
cdr3_nt: TGTGCCAGCAGGTTCTTTGGGACAGGTGGGAACGAGCAGTACTTC; cdr3_aa: CASRFFGTGGNEQYF; d_call: TRBD1; j_call: TRBJ2-7; v_call: TRBV6-1; clone_size: -
cdr3_nt: TGCAGTGCTAGAGACCGGAACGGGCAGCGAAATTCACCCCTCCACTTT; cdr3_aa: CSARDRNGQRNSPLHF; d_call: -; j_call: TRBJ1-6; v_call: TRBV20-1; clone_size: many
cdr3_nt: TGTGCCAGCAGCTTACTAGGACAATGGGACAGGGAGGCAGATACGCAGTATTTT; cdr3_aa: CASSLLGQWDREADTQYF; d_call: TRBD1; j_call: TRBJ2-3; v_call: TRBV7-2; clone_size: many
cdr3_nt: TGTGCCAGCAGCTTGGATCGGTGGGAATTAGAGACCCAGTACTTC; cdr3_aa: CASSLDRWELETQYF; d_call: -; j_call: TRBJ2-5; v_call: TRBV5-4; clone_size: many
cdr3_nt: TGTGCCAGCAGTTACTATCCGGGTAACACTGAAGCTTTCTTT; cdr3_aa: CASSYYPGNTEAFF; d_call: -; j_call: TRBJ1-1; v_call: TRBV6-6; clone_size: many
cdr3_nt: TGTGCCAGCAGTTACCCGGGAGCTACCTACGAGCAGTACTTC; cdr3_aa: CASSYPGATYEQYF; d_call: -; j_call: TRBJ2-7; v_call: TRBV6-2/TRBV6-3; clone_size: few
cdr3_nt: TGTGCCAGCCGCCGCAGTGACGTTGCCTACGAGCAGTACTTC; cdr3_aa: CASRRSDVAYEQYF; d_call: -; j_call: TRBJ2-7; v_call: TRBV14; clone_size: many
cdr3_nt: TGCAGCGTTGAGGGCGGATCGATAGCGGGAGGGCCCTACGAGCAGTACTTC; cdr3_aa: CSVEGGSIAGGPYEQYF; d_call: TRBD2; j_call: TRBJ2-7; v_call: TRBV29-1; clone_size: many
cdr3_nt: TGTGCCAGCAGCTCGTCCGGGACAGGGGCCGGCGAGCAGTACTTC; cdr3_aa: CASSSSGTGAGEQYF; d_call: TRBD1; j_call: TRBJ2-7; v_call: TRBV11-2; clone_size: few
cdr3_nt: TGTGCCAGCAGCCGTAGCGGGAGTTACTCAAATGAGCAGTTCTTC; cdr3_aa: CASSRSGSYSNEQFF; d_call: TRBD2; j_call: TRBJ2-1; v_call: TRBV7-6; clone_size: -
cdr3_nt: TGTGCCAGCAGTTACTCGACGGTCCAGGGCACAGATACGCAGTATTTT; cdr3_aa: CASSYSTVQGTDTQYF; d_call: -; j_call: TRBJ2-3; v_call: TRBV6-5; clone_size: many
cdr3_nt: TGTGCCAGCAGTTTCCCTGGGACTGAAGCTTTCTTT; cdr3_aa: CASSFPGTEAFF; d_call: -; j_call: TRBJ1-1; v_call: TRBV28; clone_size: many
cdr3_nt: TGTGCCAGCAGTCCCAACAGGGGGCGGGTCACTGAAGCTTTCTTT; cdr3_aa: CASSPNRGRVTEAFF; d_call: TRBD1; j_call: TRBJ1-1; v_call: TRBV28; clone_size: many
cdr3_nt: TGCAGCGGAGACGCAGGGGGAAAACTGTTTTTT; cdr3_aa: CSGDAGGKLFF; d_call: TRBD1; j_call: TRBJ1-4; v_call: TRBV29-1; clone_size: many
cdr3_nt: TGTGCCTGGAGTGGGGCGAACACCGGGGAGCTGTTTTTT; cdr3_aa: CAWSGANTGELFF; d_call: -; j_call: TRBJ2-2; v_call: TRBV30; clone_size: many
cdr3_nt: TGTGCCAGCAGCTTGGACAGGGAATGGCTTTATGGCTACACCTTC; cdr3_aa: CASSLDREWLYGYTF; d_call: TRBD1; j_call: TRBJ1-2; v_call: TRBV7-9; clone_size: many